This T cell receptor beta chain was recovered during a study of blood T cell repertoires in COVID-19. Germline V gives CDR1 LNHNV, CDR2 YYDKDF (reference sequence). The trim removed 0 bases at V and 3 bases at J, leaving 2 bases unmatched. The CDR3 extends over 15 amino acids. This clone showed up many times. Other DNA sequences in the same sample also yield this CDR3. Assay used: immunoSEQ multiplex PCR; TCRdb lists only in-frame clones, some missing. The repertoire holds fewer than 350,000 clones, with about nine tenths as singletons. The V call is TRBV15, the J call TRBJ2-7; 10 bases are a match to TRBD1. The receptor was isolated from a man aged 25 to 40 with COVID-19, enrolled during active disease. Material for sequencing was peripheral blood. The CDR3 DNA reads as TGTGCCACCAGCAGAGATCGGACAGGGGGCTACGAGCAGTACTTC. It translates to CATSRDRTGGYEQYF.